A single sample gave rise to the 24 T cell receptor beta chains below, sequenced in a study of T cells in tuberculosis. Only in-frame clones appear in the TCRdb table, and some are missing; sequencing was by immunoSEQ multiplex PCR. This sample has over 40,000 clones, with roughly 96% found just once. Sequenced input: PBMCs. The receptors here all came from a donor aged 10-35 years with latent tuberculosis or without tuberculosis infection.

The genes are TRBV19 and TRBJ1-5, with D hard to call. The CDR3 sequence is 14 residues long. Germline CDR1 is LNHDA and CDR2 is SQIVND (reference sequence). V gave up 7 bases and J gave up 0 bases, with 10 bases separating them. The CDR3 loop reads CASTTGYSNQPQHF. CDR3 bases: TGTGCCAGTACCACGGGGTATAGCAATCAGCCCCAGCATTTT.

The rearrangement links TRBV5-1 to TRBJ1-1; TRBD1 matches 8 bases. V was pared by 1 base and J by 3 bases, with 8 bases of the junction left unmatched. Germline V CDR1 and CDR2: SGHRS, YFSETQ. CDR3 length: 16 residues. The CDR3, as DNA: TGCGCCAGCAGCTTGACAGGGGGTGGTATTGACACTGAAGCTTTCTTT. The encoded protein is CASSLTGGGIDTEAFF.

The chain combines TRBV5-1 with TRBJ2-1; maybe TRBD1 (6 bases). This CDR3 contains 16 residues. The V and J ends lost 4 bases and 6 bases respectively, with 20 bases between them. Germline V CDR1 and CDR2: SGHRS, YFSETQ. The CDR3 nucleotides read TGCGCCAGCAGCGGAAACAGGGCCCCTAGGGGCAATGAGCAGTTCTTC. Translated: CASSGNRAPRGNEQFF.

This chain joins TRBV7-8 and TRBJ2-1; D unclear. Germline CDR1 reads SGHVS; CDR2 reads FQNEAQ. V lost 5 bases, J lost 7 bases, and 12 bases lay in between. The CDR3 consists of 13 residues. This CDR3 is CASSTTSRNEQFF. The DNA for the CDR3 is TGTGCCAGCAGCACTACTTCTAGGAATGAGCAGTTCTTC.

This clone has only one observation. The CDR3 region is CASSGPGAGGPYEQYF. DNA of the CDR3: TGTGCCAGCAGTGGCCCGGGAGCAGGGGGCCCCTACGAGCAGTACTTC. The chain employs TRBV28 and TRBJ2-7; 8 bases fit TRBD1. Germline V gene sequence: CDR1 MDHEN, CDR2 SYDVKM. The CDR3 runs 16 residues. With V trimmed by 5 bases and J by 2 bases, 11 bases remained unmatched.

The chain recombines TRBV10-3 with TRBJ1-1, with D perhaps matching TRBD1 (6 bases). The CDR3 spans 20 residues. The germline V gene has CDR1 ENHRY and CDR2 SYGVKD. The V end lost 2 bases, the J end lost 3 bases, and 28 bases lay between the germline ends. The CDR3 bases are TGTGCCATCAGTGAGCCGACCCTCTGGCAGGGGCCCTCCCTGGACACTGAAGCTTTCTTT. As protein: CAISEPTLWQGPSLDTEAFF.

This clone appeared a single time. This chain links TRBV19 with TRBJ1-1; possible D gene TRBD1, 6 bases. This CDR3 spans 15 amino acids. CDR1 is LNHDA and CDR2 is SQIVND in the germline V gene (reference sequence). The germline V and J ends were trimmed by 2 bases and 9 bases, with 19 bases remaining between them. CDR3 sequence (DNA): TGTGCCAGTAGTATATTTCCGGGGGGCCATAATCAAGCTTTCTTT. Its translation: CASSIFPGGHNQAFF.

This sequence joins TRBV5-1 and TRBJ1-3; D not resolved. Germline assignment: CDR1 SGHRS and CDR2 YFSETQ. This CDR3 contains 16 residues. The V end lost 0 bases, the J end lost 3 bases, and 13 bases lay between the germline ends. CDR3 in DNA: TGCGCCAGCAGCTTGGAGCCAGGCGTTCTTGGAAACACCATATATTTT. Translated, it gives CASSLEPGVLGNTIYF.

The chain has TRBV30 and TRBJ1-2; the D is unclear. The CDR3 contains 13 residues. V lost 0 bases and J 4 bases, leaving 9 bases between the germline ends. Germline V gene lookup returns CDR1 GTSNPN and CDR2 SVGIG (reference sequence). The CDR3 DNA is TGTGCCTGGAGTGTACAGACCTTCTATGGCTACACCTTC. It yields the protein CAWSVQTFYGYTF.

V gene TRBV14 combines with J gene TRBJ1-2; D not resolved. Germline CDR1 is SGHDN and CDR2 is FVKESK. CDR3 length equals 15 residues. Trimming cost V 1 base and J 5 bases, with 14 bases left between them. The CDR3: CASSQVVGLSYGYTF. The CDR3 nucleotides are TGTGCCAGCAGCCAAGTGGTAGGACTATCTTATGGCTACACCTTC. Full variable domain (outside the CDR3, taken from reference TRBV14 and TRBJ1-2): EAGVTQFPSHSVIEKGQTVTLRCDPISGHDNLYWYRRVMGKEIKFLLHFVKESKQDESGMPNNRFLAERTGGTYSTLKVQPAELEDSGVYFCASSQVVGLSYGYTFGSGTRLTVV.

This chain joins TRBV5-6 and TRBJ2-7; no clear D gene. The CDR3 extends over 13 amino acids. Between the trimmed V and J ends, which lost 1 base and 5 bases, there was a span of 10 bases. Germline V CDR1 and CDR2: SGHDT, YYEEEE. This CDR3 is CASSLFDIDEQYF. In DNA form, the CDR3 reads TGTGCCAGCAGCTTGTTCGACATCGACGAGCAGTACTTC.

The chain employs TRBV11-2 and TRBJ2-1; D is perhaps TRBD1 (6 bases). The germline V and J ends were trimmed by 7 bases and 8 bases, with 18 bases remaining between them. Germline CDR1 is SGHAT and CDR2 is FQNNGV. The CDR3 spans 14 residues. CDR3 protein: CASTQTGFSDEQFF. CDR3 DNA sequence: TGTGCCAGCACCCAAACAGGGTTTAGCGATGAGCAGTTCTTC.

This chain joins TRBV5-8 and TRBJ1-5, with D possibly TRBD1 on 5 matching bases. V gave up 6 bases and J gave up 9 bases, with 16 bases separating them. Per germline, CDR1 SGHTS and CDR2 YDEGEE. CDR3 length: 13 residues. Here the CDR3 reads CASTDSVLRPQHF. The CDR3 DNA reads as TGTGCCAGCACCGACAGTGTCCTGAGGCCCCAGCATTTT.

The chain recombines TRBV9 with TRBJ2-3; D uncertain. The germline V gene encodes CDR1 SGDLS and CDR2 YYNGEE. This CDR3 contains 14 residues. V was cut by 0 bases and J by 0 bases, with 5 bases left in between. The CDR3 reads CASSVDISTDTQYF. Here the CDR3 DNA reads TGTGCCAGCAGCGTAGATATCAGCACAGATACGCAGTATTTT. Supplemented by reference TRBV9 and TRBJ2-3, the full variable domain reads DSGVTQTPKHLITATGQRVTLRCSPRSGDLSVYWYQQSLDQGLQFLIQYYNGEERAKGNILERFSAQQFPDLHSELNLSSLELGDSALYFCASSVDISTDTQYFGPGTRLTVL.

The chain joins TRBV29-1 to TRBJ2-1; 10 bases map to TRBD1. CDR3 size: 14 residues. Germline V lookup: CDR1 SQVTM, CDR2 ANQGSEA. The J segment lost 9 bases and the V segment lost 7 bases, leaving 12 bases of the junction unmatched. CDR3 coding DNA: TGCAGCGCCGGAACGGGACAGGGGAGTCTTGAGCAGTTCTTC. Translated, it gives CSAGTGQGSLEQFF.

This clone was seen only once. The chain combines TRBV5-1 with TRBJ2-1, with D perhaps matching TRBD2 (6 bases). The germline V gene has CDR1 SGHRS and CDR2 YFSETQ. The CDR3 runs 15 residues. The V and J ends lost 3 bases and 5 bases respectively, with 15 bases between them. CDR3 bases: TGCGCCAGCAGCTATGGCTCACTAGCTCACAATGAGCAGTTCTTC. It codes for CASSYGSLAHNEQFF.

V usage is TRBV7-8 and J usage is TRBJ1-1; TRBD1 matches 9 bases. Per the germline V gene, CDR1 is SGHVS and CDR2 is FQNEAQ. The CDR3 consists of 16 residues. Trimming cost V 5 bases and J 1 base; bases outside gene matches: 8. The CDR3 loop reads CASSAQQGATNTEAFF. The CDR3 DNA reads TGTGCCAGCAGCGCTCAACAGGGGGCGACGAACACTGAAGCTTTCTTT.

The chain recombines TRBV6-5 with TRBJ2-7; 7 bases fit TRBD1. Trimming at V came to 6 bases and at J to 2 bases, leaving 10 bases not matched to a gene. The CDR3 is made up of 15 amino acids. Germline V gene data show CDR1 as MNHEY and CDR2 as SVGAGI. CDR3 in DNA: TGTGCCAGCAGCCAAGGGACAGCGCTAACCTACGAGCAGTACTTC. This sequence encodes CASSQGTALTYEQYF.

V and J are TRBV6-1 and TRBJ2-7, with 7 bases fitting TRBD2. From germline, CDR1 is MNHNS and CDR2 SASEGT. J was trimmed by 6 bases and V by 1 base; bases with no gene match: 3. The CDR3 sequence is 13 residues long. CDR3 residues: CASSEGGRGEQYF. CDR3 in DNA: TGTGCCAGCAGTGAAGGAGGGAGGGGCGAGCAGTACTTC.

The CDR3 spells CASSPLGTGEEKLFF. CDR3 coding DNA: TGTGCCAGCAGCCCACTCGGGACAGGGGAGGAAAAACTGTTTTTT. The chain employs TRBV5-4 and TRBJ1-4; 10 nucleotides line up with TRBD1. V was clipped by 4 bases and J by 8 bases; unmatched bases: 8. The CDR3 totals 15 residues. Germline-derived CDR1 and CDR2 are SGHNT and YYREEE (reference sequence).

This clone was recorded only once. The chain recombines TRBV6-4 with TRBJ2-6; 7 bases are shared with TRBD1. CDR1 and CDR2 (germline): MRHNA, SNTAGT. V shed 4 bases and J 3 bases; nucleotides not matched to a gene: 12. The CDR3 is 18 residues long. Written as DNA, the CDR3 is TGTGCCAGCAGTGTCGACAGCAGGGGGATGGGTGGGGCCAACGTCCTGACTTTC. Its protein is CASSVDSRGMGGANVLTF.

The chain combines TRBV19 with TRBJ2-4; a possible D gene is TRBD1 (6 bases). The CDR3 spans 14 residues. Germline V lookup: CDR1 LNHDA, CDR2 SQIVND (reference sequence). V was cut by 3 bases and J by 7 bases, with 13 bases left in between. CDR3 sequence reads: CASSISSTGNIQYF. The CDR3 DNA is TGTGCCAGTAGTATTAGTAGTACAGGGAACATTCAGTACTTC.

CDR3 residues: CASSTGQNEKLFF. DNA of the CDR3: TGTGCCAGCTCAACTGGACAGAATGAAAAACTGTTTTTT. V is TRBV18 and J is TRBJ1-4; D possibly corresponds to TRBD1 (6 bases). Per germline, CDR1 KGHSH and CDR2 LQKENI. Deletions cut 5 bases from V and 5 bases from J, with 9 bases between. This CDR3 contains 13 residues. The entire variable domain, with the rest obtained from reference TRBV18 and TRBJ1-4, is as follows: NAGVMQNPRHLVRRRGQEARLRCSPMKGHSHVYWYRQLPEEGLKFMVYLQKENIIDESGMPKERFSAEFPKEGPSILRIQQVVRGDSAAYFCASSTGQNEKLFFGSGTQLSVL.

This chain joins TRBV21-1 and TRBJ2-7; TRBD1, the D gene given by the table, was not confirmed from the DNA. TRBV21-1 is a pseudogene locus. The CDR3 length is 15 residues. The chain's CDR3 is CASSKAAPNSYEQYF. In DNA, the CDR3 is TGTGCCAGCAGCAAAGCGGCACCGAATTCCTACGAGCAGTACTTC.